What follows are 17 T cell receptor beta chains derived from one specimen sequenced in a study of blood T cells in healthy people across ages. Using a J-beta primer mix together with a sample-barcoded 5' primer, a second PCR was run for roughly 7 to 12 cycles. TCRdb itself ran the 5' RACE reads through MiXCR, one entry per CDR3 protein. The sample holds about 830,000 distinct CDR3 sequences, under 80% seen once. Sequencing was performed on blood. These receptors were taken from a man aged 25 to 40 in good health.

The chain combines TRBV10-3 with TRBJ2-1, with 11 bases lining up with TRBD2. Germline trimming cut 6 bases from V and 8 bases from J; bases unmatched to any gene: 12. Germline V lookup: CDR1 ENHRY, CDR2 SYGVKD. The CDR3 has 16 amino acids. DNA for the CDR3: TGTGCCATCAGAGATAGCGGGGGGGCAGGGAAGGATGAGCAGTTCTTC. Its translation: CAIRDSGGAGKDEQFF.

The genes are TRBV27 and TRBJ2-3; 12 nucleotides line up with TRBD2. J gave up 11 bases and V 7 bases, and 10 bases lay outside the gene matches. Per germline, CDR1 MNHEY and CDR2 SMNVEV (reference sequence). The CDR3 is 14 amino acids. The CDR3, as DNA: TGTGCCAGCACAGCTAGCGGGGGGGCGGAGGAGCAGTATTTT. Translated, it gives CASTASGGAEEQYF.

The gene calls are TRBV12-3 or TRBV12-4 and TRBJ2-1, with D possibly called TRBD1 or TRBD2 (6 bases each). The J call is in doubt because the DNA end fits TRBJ2-7 better. This CDR3 has 15 amino acids. The CDR3 sequence is CASSPLGGSYNEQYF. The DNA of the CDR3 is TGTGCCAGCAGTCCGCTGGGGGGCTCCTACAATGAGCAGTACTTC.

J is TRBJ2-7 and V is TRBV25-1, with D perhaps being TRBD1 or TRBD2 (5 bases each). This CDR3 is built from 11 residues. Germline V CDR1 and CDR2: MGHDK, SYGVNS. The V end lost 2 bases, the J end lost 8 bases, and 7 bases lay between the germline ends. This CDR3 is CASSEVGQQYF. CDR3 DNA: TGTGCCAGCAGTGAAGTGGGACAGCAGTACTTC.

The V gene is TRBV6-1, the J gene TRBJ1-5; the D is unclear. The CDR3 extends over 15 amino acids. Germline-derived CDR1 and CDR2 are MNHNS and SASEGT. V was trimmed by 2 bases and J by 3 bases, leaving 11 bases between them. The CDR3 loop reads CASSERWGLNQPQHF. DNA of the CDR3: TGTGCCAGCAGTGAAAGGTGGGGTCTCAATCAGCCCCAGCATTTT.

Worth noting for this clonotype: This sequence may be a read error, since a much larger clone differs from it by one base. The chain is built from TRBV20-1 and TRBJ2-5; 9 bases agree with TRBD1. The CDR3 runs 13 residues. The germline V gene has CDR1 DFQATT and CDR2 SNEGSKA (reference sequence). CDR3 DNA: TGCGGTGCTAGAGGGACAGGGTTAAAGACCCAGTACTTC. As protein: CGARGTGLKTQYF.

The chain couples TRBV7-8 to TRBJ2-2; 9 bases are a match to TRBD1. This CDR3 is 16 amino acids long. The ends lost 3 bases at V and 5 bases at J; junction bases unmatched: 7. Germline lookup yields CDR1 SGHVS and CDR2 FQNEAQ. This CDR3 is CASSFSGTGLTGELFF. CDR3 in DNA: TGTGCCAGCAGCTTTTCCGGGACAGGGTTGACCGGGGAGCTGTTTTTT.

The V and J genes are TRBV7-9 and TRBJ2-3, with D uncertain. V was cut by 3 bases and J by 6 bases, with 10 bases left in between. Germline lookup yields CDR1 SEHNR and CDR2 FQNEAQ (reference sequence). This CDR3 has 13 amino acids. The CDR3 nucleotides read TGTGCCAGCAGCTTCGAGGCCCATGATACGCAGTATTTT. As protein: CASSFEAHDTQYF.

This chain connects TRBV28 to TRBJ2-1, with TRBD1 identical over 9 bases. The ends lost 6 bases at V and 3 bases at J; junction bases unmatched: 9. CDR3 length: 16 residues. CDR1 is MDHEN and CDR2 is SYDVKM in the germline V gene. The CDR3 nucleotides are TGTGCCAGCAGGCCTAGACAGGGGGTAGTCTACAATGAGCAGTTCTTC. This sequence encodes CASRPRQGVVYNEQFF.

This clonotype was observed a single time. The chain couples TRBV20-1 to TRBJ2-5, with TRBD2 identical over 8 bases. The V and J ends lost 5 bases and 1 base, in that order; junction bases with no gene match: 15. Germline CDR1 reads DFQATT; CDR2 reads SNEGSKA (reference sequence). The CDR3 has 17 residues. The CDR3 DNA is TGCAGTGCTGGACCTCGAATCGGACTAGCCGGCCAAGAGACCCAGTACTTC. It codes for CSAGPRIGLAGQETQYF.

CDR3 sequence reads: CASSEGDRGQNGELFF. The CDR3 DNA reads TGTGCCAGCAGCGAGGGAGACAGGGGGCAAAACGGGGAGCTGTTTTTT. V and J are TRBV9 and TRBJ2-2; 10 bases agree with TRBD1. The CDR3 is 16 residues long. Germline CDR1 SGDLS, CDR2 YYNGEE. V lost 3 bases to trimming and J lost 7 bases; unmatched junction nucleotides: 9.

This clonotype came up a few times. The junction shows a germline mismatch at one end, possibly a read error. V and J are TRBV7-7 and TRBJ2-5; maybe TRBD2 (5 bases). The CDR3 consists of 16 residues. Germline lookup yields CDR1 SSHAT and CDR2 FNYEAQ (reference sequence). The CDR3 DNA reads TGTGCTAGCAGCTTACGTTTTGTCGAGGGCGTAGAGACCCAGTACTTC. Translation gives CASSLRFVEGVETQYF.

This chain's CDR3 is CSARDLEGTSYEQYF. CDR3 nucleotide sequence: TGCAGTGCTAGAGATCTCGAGGGGACCTCCTACGAGCAGTACTTC. The chain links TRBV20-1 to TRBJ2-4; D possibly uses TRBD1 or TRBD2 (5 bases each). The J call may be faulty, since TRBJ2-7 better matches the DNA end. The germline CDR1 and CDR2 sequences are DFQATT and SNEGSKA (reference sequence). This CDR3 comprises 15 residues.

As for this clonotype: One junction end does not reproduce the germline sequence, and a read error may be involved. The V gene is TRBV11-3, the J gene TRBJ2-1, with D unclear. The CDR3 totals 14 residues. Germline V CDR1 and CDR2: SGHNT, YENEEA. CDR3 region: CANSLKLNHNEQFF. The CDR3 DNA reads TGTGCCAACAGCTTAAAGCTAAACCACAATGAGCAGTTCTTC. Full variable domain (remainder filled in from reference TRBV11-3 and TRBJ2-1): EAGVVQSPRYKIIEKKQPVAFWCNPISGHNTLYWYLQNLGQGPELLIRYENEEAVDDSQLPKDRFSAERLKGVDSTLKIQPAELGDSAVYLCANSLKLNHNEQFFGPGTRLTVL.

This clonotype has just a few counts. The chain uses TRBV10-3 and TRBJ1-2; no firm D call. Germline values: CDR1 ENHRY, CDR2 SYGVKD. The V end was cut by 2 bases, the J end by 4 bases, with 11 bases between. This CDR3 spans 14 amino acids. DNA for the CDR3: TGTGCCATCAGTGAGGGGGATACACCCTATGGCTACACCTTC. This codes for CAISEGDTPYGYTF.

The chain has TRBV20-1 and TRBJ1-1; D is unresolved. This CDR3 comprises 12 residues. Trimming stripped 3 bases from V and 2 bases from J, with 7 bases between. CDR1 and CDR2 from the germline V gene are DFQATT and SNEGSKA (reference sequence). The CDR3 sequence is CSASGVNTEAFF. The CDR3 DNA sequence: TGCAGTGCTAGTGGGGTAAACACTGAAGCTTTCTTT.

The rearrangement links TRBV13 to TRBJ2-6, with D uncertain. Trimming left V 5 bases short and J 4 bases short, with 12 bases between. Germline V gives CDR1 PRHDT, CDR2 FYEKMQ (reference sequence). CDR3 length equals 15 residues. CDR3 sequence: CASSPRPVGANVLTF. CDR3 DNA: TGTGCCAGCAGCCCGCGTCCCGTGGGGGCCAACGTCCTGACTTTC.